These T cell receptor beta chains were read from a single sample in a study of blood T cell repertoires in COVID-19. Produced via immunoSEQ multiplex PCR; TCRdb's table is partial and in-frame only. The profile shows 130,000 to 150,000 clones, around 84% of them singletons. Sequencing was performed on peripheral blood. Every receptor here comes from a human donor in a cohort sampled during active COVID-19. CDR3s include the opening cysteine and the closing phenylalanine or tryptophan. D genes are given only for firm matches. Expanded clones get a size class; other rows say once, few or many, or leave the size out.

>TRBD1|.|TRBJ2-7|TRBV19|16
TGTGCCAGTAGTACCCAACCGGGACAGGGGGACTACGAGCAGTACTTC
CASSTQPGQGDYEQYF
>.|.|TRBJ1-1|TRBV6-1|14
TGTGCCAGCAGTGACACCTACGGGGAGGCTGAAGCTTTCTTT
CASSDTYGEAEAFF
>.|.|TRBJ1-5|TRBV2|15
TGTGCCAGCAGCGTAGGCTCTCGGGGAAGTCAGCCCCAGCATTTT
CASSVGSRGSQPQHF
>TRBD1|.|TRBJ1-2|TRBV28|15
TGTGCCAGCACCGAAGGGGGACAGGGGGCGCAAGGCTACACCTTC
CASTEGGQGAQGYTF
>TRBD1|.|TRBJ1-2|TRBV5-6|15
TGTGCCAGCAGATCGGACAGGGGAGCTAACTATGGCTACACCTTC
CASRSDRGANYGYTF
>TRBD1|.|TRBJ1-5|TRBV7-2|16
TGTGCCAGCAGCCCCCGGACAGGGGGTGGCAATCAGCCCCAGCATTTT
CASSPRTGGGNQPQHF
>.|few|TRBJ1-2|TRBV6-5|12
TGTGCCAGCAGTCGGGCTAACTATGGCTACACCTTC
CASSRANYGYTF
>TRBD1|.|TRBJ1-2|TRBV30|16
TGTGCCTGGAGCGAAGGGACAGGGGGCAATTGGTATGGCTACACCTTC
CAWSEGTGGNWYGYTF
>.|.|TRBJ1-6|TRBV28|13
TGTGCCAGCACCCCCCGCGGGCGGGGGCCCCTCCACTTT
CASTPRGRGPLHF
>TRBD2|.|TRBJ2-1|TRBV28|19
TGTGCCAGCAGTTTTCGGACTAGTCTGTCTCTGCTTTCCTACAATGAGCAGTTCTTC
CASSFRTSLSLLSYNEQFF
>.|.|TRBJ1-1|TRBV6-5|13
TGTGCCAGCAAAGTCGGGTTGAACACTGAAGCTTTCTTT
CASKVGLNTEAFF
>.|.|TRBJ1-3|TRBV2|14
TGTGCCAGCATCAAAGAGGGTGGTGGAAACACCATATATTTT
CASIKEGGGNTIYF
>TRBD2|.|TRBJ2-1|TRBV11-1|15
TGTGCCAGCAGCTTAAGCCTAGCGGGCTACAATGAGCAGTTCTTC
CASSLSLAGYNEQFF
>.|few|TRBJ1-2|TRBV11-3|14
TGTGCCAGCAGCTCCCAGCAGGGGCTTGCGGGCTACACCTTC
CASSSQQGLAGYTF
>TRBD1|.|TRBJ1-2|TRBV30|12
TGTGCCTGGGGGACAGGGGTTAGGGGCTACACCTTC
CAWGTGVRGYTF
>.|.|TRBJ1-2|TRBV5-1|15
TGCGCCAGCAGCTTGGTAGGCCAGGGGCCCGAAGGCTACACCTTC
CASSLVGQGPEGYTF
>TRBD2|.|TRBJ2-5|TRBV7-8|15
TGTGCCAGCAGCTTTACTAGCGGGGGCCAAGAGACCCAGTACTTC
CASSFTSGGQETQYF
>TRBD1|.|TRBJ2-1|TRBV19|17
TGTGCCAGTAGTCAAACGGGACAGGGAAGCTCCTACAATGAGCAGTTCTTC
CASSQTGQGSSYNEQFF
>.|.|TRBJ2-3|TRBV11-3|14
TGTGCCAGCAGCCCACTACGGAGCACAGATACGCAGTATTTT
CASSPLRSTDTQYF
>.|.|TRBJ1-3|TRBV21-1|13
TGTGCCTCTTTAGGGAGCTCTGGAAACACCATATATTTT
CASLGSSGNTIYF
>.|.|TRBJ1-1|TRBV7-3|13
TGTGCCAGCAGCGCGGGGGGTTTGACTGAAGCTTTCTTT
CASSAGGLTEAFF
>TRBD1|.|TRBJ2-7|TRBV7-9|14
TGTGCCAGCAGCCCTTGGGACAGGGTGTACGAGCAGTACTTC
CASSPWDRVYEQYF
>.|.|TRBJ2-1|TRBV29-1|15
TGCAGCGCCCGGCTAGGAGGGGGGGCGTACAATGAGCAGTTCTTC
CSARLGGGAYNEQFF
>.|.|TRBJ1-1|TRBV5-5|14
TGTGCCAGCAGCTTGCAGGGCTCGGGCACTGAAGCTTTCTTT
CASSLQGSGTEAFF
>TRBD1|.|TRBJ1-5|TRBV7-2|14
TGTGCCAGCAGCTGGACAGGGATTAATCAGCCCCAGCATTTT
CASSWTGINQPQHF
>.|once|TRBJ2-3|TRBV29-1|14
TGCAGCGTTGTCCGGGGGGCGGCGCCAGATACGCAGTATTTT
CSVVRGAAPDTQYF
>.|.|TRBJ2-2|TRBV10-3|16
TGTGCCATCAGTGAGAGGTCCAGGGGAGTAGCCGGGGAGCTGTTTTTT
CAISERSRGVAGELFF
>.|.|TRBJ1-4|TRBV12-3/TRBV12-4|13
TGTGCCAGCAGTCGTTGGGGGGGGGAAAAACTGTTTTTT
CASSRWGGEKLFF
>.|.|TRBJ1-2|TRBV5-8|14
TGTGCCAGCAGCTTGGCGGGGAACATAGTTGGCTACACCTTC
CASSLAGNIVGYTF
>.|.|TRBJ1-2|TRBV5-1|15
TGCGCCAGCAGCTTGGAAGGGGTACCTAACTATGGCTACACCTTC
CASSLEGVPNYGYTF
>TRBD2|.|TRBJ2-2|TRBV7-9|19
TGTGCCAGCAGCCCCCGACTAGCGGGGGGGACATCGAACACCGGGGAGCTGTTTTTT
CASSPRLAGGTSNTGELFF
>TRBD1|.|TRBJ1-5|TRBV2|12
TGTGCCAGCAGGGGGACAGTTCAGCCCCAGCATTTT
CASRGTVQPQHF
>.|.|TRBJ1-2|TRBV13|15
TGTGCCAGCAGCCGCACAGGAACAGCTAACTATGGCTACACCTTC
CASSRTGTANYGYTF
>.|.|TRBJ2-3|TRBV4-3|16
TGCGCCAGCAGCCAAGGACTACTAGCTAGCACAGATACGCAGTATTTT
CASSQGLLASTDTQYF
>TRBD1|.|TRBJ2-7|TRBV18|15
TGTGCCAGCTCACCGCAAACAGGGGATCGCTACGAGCAGTACTTC
CASSPQTGDRYEQYF
>.|.|TRBJ2-2|TRBV24-1|15
TGTGCCACCAGTGAAAATTCAGGGTATGACGGGGAGCTGTTTTTT
CATSENSGYDGELFF
>.|.|TRBJ2-1|TRBV6-5|12
TGTGCCAGCAGAATAGGGAGGAATGAGCAGTTCTTC
CASRIGRNEQFF
>TRBD1|.|TRBJ2-7|TRBV9|14
TGTGCCAGCAGCCCGCGACAGGGGGCAGGGGAGCAGTACTTC
CASSPRQGAGEQYF
>TRBD2|.|TRBJ2-1|TRBV27|17
TGTGCCAGCAGTTTATCCCGAGGCGGGGGTCTAAACAATGAGCAGTTCTTC
CASSLSRGGGLNNEQFF
>.|.|TRBJ1-3|TRBV7-2|16
TGTGCCAGCAGCCCCCGGACAGTCCCCTCTGGAAACACCATATATTTT
CASSPRTVPSGNTIYF
>.|.|TRBJ1-5|TRBV6-1|16
TGTGCCAGCAGTGAAGCGGGGGGAAGGAGCAATCAGCCCCAGCATTTT
CASSEAGGRSNQPQHF
>TRBD2|once|TRBJ2-7|TRBV4-1|16
TGCGCCAGCAGCCAAGTTAGCGGGGGAAGCTCCTACGAGCAGTACTTC
CASSQVSGGSSYEQYF
>.|.|TRBJ1-2|TRBV4-2|13
TGTGCCACCATAGGAGGGGACGGCTATGGCTACACCTTC
CATIGGDGYGYTF
>.|.|TRBJ1-5|TRBV10-3|14
TGTGCCATCAGTGTAGAGCCCCAGGGTCAGCCCCAGCATTTT
CAISVEPQGQPQHF
>.|.|TRBJ2-2|TRBV3-1/TRBV3-2|16
TGTGCCAGCAGCCCAACGACAGGTGCAAACACCGGGGAGCTGTTTTTT
CASSPTTGANTGELFF
>.|.|TRBJ2-7|TRBV5-4|12
TGTGCCAGCAGCTCGGGTCGACACGAGCAGTACTTC
CASSSGRHEQYF
>.|.|TRBJ2-1|TRBV5-1|16
TGCGCCAGCAGCTTGAGAAGGGGAACCTCTTACAATGAGCAGTTCTTC
CASSLRRGTSYNEQFF
>TRBD1|.|TRBJ2-5|TRBV28|15
TGTGCCAGCAGTCCCTTGGGACAGGGGGCGGAGACCCAGTACTTC
CASSPLGQGAETQYF